A selection of T cell receptor beta chains follows, all from one sample in a study of patients and donors after allogeneic stem cell transplantation. TCRdb passed the RT-PCR reads through MiXCR, listing each CDR3 protein once. Altogether over 150,000 distinct CDR3 sequences are present, around two fifths being singletons, with the ten largest covering 30% to 35%. Sequencing used blood, either unsorted or a sorted T cell fraction (not recorded which). Receptors were obtained from a human donor who was either an allogeneic HSCT recipient or a stem cell or donor lymphocyte infusion donor (not recorded which). It is not recorded whose cells these are; they may come from a transplant donor. Each CDR3 is given with its conserved first and last residue. The order of the fields is J gene, CDR3 length, D gene, V gene, clone size, CDR3 protein, CDR3 DNA. D genes are given only for firm matches. The size of a clone is reported for some rows only, either as once, few or many, or as a class for expanded clones.

j_gene: TRBJ1-1; len: 12; d_gene: .; v_gene: TRBV2; abundance: .; CDR3aa: CASRVQGTEAFF; CDR3nt: TGTGCCAGCAGAGTACAGGGCACTGAAGCTTTCTTT
j_gene: TRBJ1-5; len: 15; d_gene: .; v_gene: TRBV7-2; abundance: .; CDR3aa: CASSPNGPYYQPQHF; CDR3nt: TGTGCCAGCAGCCCAAATGGCCCTTATTATCAGCCCCAGCATTTT
j_gene: TRBJ2-7; len: 11; d_gene: .; v_gene: TRBV28; abundance: few; CDR3aa: CASTRGNEQYF; CDR3nt: TGTGCCAGCACCCGGGGGAACGAGCAGTACTTC
j_gene: TRBJ2-7; len: 14; d_gene: .; v_gene: TRBV4-1; abundance: .; CDR3aa: CASSQVPGLSEQYF; CDR3nt: TGCGCCAGCAGCCAAGTGCCAGGGTTGAGCGAGCAGTACTTC
j_gene: TRBJ2-1; len: 11; d_gene: .; v_gene: TRBV29-1; abundance: .; CDR3aa: CSLGAGNEQFF; CDR3nt: TGCAGCCTTGGGGCGGGGAATGAGCAGTTCTTC
j_gene: TRBJ2-5; len: 13; d_gene: .; v_gene: TRBV27; abundance: .; CDR3aa: CASSPPEKETQYF; CDR3nt: TGTGCCAGCAGCCCCCCAGAGAAAGAGACCCAGTACTTC
j_gene: TRBJ1-1; len: 14; d_gene: .; v_gene: TRBV6-5; abundance: .; CDR3aa: CASSYLPPNTEAFF; CDR3nt: TGTGCCAGCAGTTACTTGCCACCGAACACTGAAGCTTTCTTT
j_gene: TRBJ1-4; len: 15; d_gene: .; v_gene: TRBV2; abundance: .; CDR3aa: CASSADSPPNEKLFF; CDR3nt: TGTGCCAGCAGCGCCGACTCTCCCCCTAATGAAAAACTGTTTTTT
j_gene: TRBJ1-4; len: 14; d_gene: .; v_gene: TRBV12-3/TRBV12-4; abundance: .; CDR3aa: CASSLGGNNEKLFF; CDR3nt: TGTGCCAGCAGTTTGGGAGGGAATAATGAAAAACTGTTTTTT
j_gene: TRBJ2-1; len: 14; d_gene: .; v_gene: TRBV5-1; abundance: few; CDR3aa: CASSLGSSYNEQFF; CDR3nt: TGCGCCAGCAGCCTCGGGAGCTCCTACAATGAGCAGTTCTTC
j_gene: TRBJ1-6; len: 15; d_gene: .; v_gene: TRBV4-2; abundance: .; CDR3aa: CASSQVGGDNSPLHF; CDR3nt: TGTGCCAGCAGCCAAGTCGGAGGGGATAATTCACCCCTCCACTTT
j_gene: TRBJ1-5; len: 14; d_gene: .; v_gene: TRBV28; abundance: few; CDR3aa: CASSFGGKGQPQHF; CDR3nt: TGTGCCAGCAGTTTTGGGGGGAAGGGCCAGCCCCAGCATTTT
j_gene: TRBJ1-2; len: 13; d_gene: .; v_gene: TRBV6-5; abundance: .; CDR3aa: CASTHKQTNGYTF; CDR3nt: TGTGCCAGCACTCATAAACAAACAAATGGCTACACCTTC
j_gene: TRBJ2-1; len: 13; d_gene: .; v_gene: TRBV27; abundance: .; CDR3aa: CASNPVGGNEQFF; CDR3nt: TGTGCCAGCAACCCCGTAGGGGGCAATGAGCAGTTCTTC
j_gene: TRBJ2-3; len: 14; d_gene: .; v_gene: TRBV28; abundance: once; CDR3aa: CASSLSVVTDTQYF; CDR3nt: TGTGCCAGCAGCCTTAGCGTGGTTACAGATACGCAGTATTTT
j_gene: TRBJ2-3; len: 13; d_gene: .; v_gene: TRBV7-8; abundance: once; CDR3aa: CASSRNPPDTQYF; CDR3nt: TGTGCCAGCAGCCGAAATCCGCCAGATACGCAGTATTTT
j_gene: TRBJ2-7; len: 14; d_gene: .; v_gene: TRBV4-3; abundance: .; CDR3aa: CASSQDRELSEQYF; CDR3nt: TGCGCCAGCAGCCAAGATCGGGAGTTGTCCGAGCAGTACTTC
j_gene: TRBJ2-2; len: 15; d_gene: TRBD2; v_gene: TRBV5-1; abundance: few; CDR3aa: CASSLASGNTGELFF; CDR3nt: TGCGCCAGCAGCTTGGCTAGCGGGAACACCGGGGAGCTGTTTTTT
j_gene: TRBJ2-2; len: 12; d_gene: .; v_gene: TRBV6-2/TRBV6-3; abundance: .; CDR3aa: CASSYNPGELFF; CDR3nt: TGTGCCAGCAGTTACAATCCCGGGGAGCTGTTTTTT
j_gene: TRBJ1-2; len: 12; d_gene: .; v_gene: TRBV25-1; abundance: .; CDR3aa: CASSGGPYGYTF; CDR3nt: TGTGCCAGCAGTGGGGGGCCCTATGGCTACACCTTC
j_gene: TRBJ2-3; len: 17; d_gene: .; v_gene: TRBV24-1; abundance: .; CDR3aa: CATSDLSISSSTDTQYF; CDR3nt: TGTGCCACCAGTGATTTGTCCATCTCCTCTAGCACAGATACGCAGTATTTT
j_gene: TRBJ2-3; len: 12; d_gene: .; v_gene: TRBV5-1; abundance: .; CDR3aa: CASSLIADTQYF; CDR3nt: TGCGCCAGCAGCTTGATTGCAGATACGCAGTATTTT
j_gene: TRBJ2-2; len: 16; d_gene: .; v_gene: TRBV18; abundance: few; CDR3aa: CASSPLATQNTGELFF; CDR3nt: TGTGCCAGCTCACCACTAGCGACCCAGAACACCGGGGAGCTGTTTTTT
j_gene: TRBJ1-3; len: 13; d_gene: .; v_gene: TRBV12-3/TRBV12-4; abundance: many; CDR3aa: CASSPSTGNTIYF; CDR3nt: TGTGCCAGCAGCCCTTCCACTGGAAACACCATATATTTT
j_gene: TRBJ2-3; len: 14; d_gene: .; v_gene: TRBV6-5; abundance: many; CDR3aa: CASSLWGNTDTQYF; CDR3nt: TGTGCCAGCAGTTTATGGGGCAACACAGATACGCAGTATTTT
j_gene: TRBJ1-1; len: 16; d_gene: TRBD1; v_gene: TRBV4-3; abundance: once; CDR3aa: CASSQDPRTGGTEAFF; CDR3nt: TGCGCCAGCAGCCAAGACCCCAGGACAGGGGGCACTGAAGCTTTCTTT
j_gene: TRBJ1-5; len: 14; d_gene: .; v_gene: TRBV27; abundance: .; CDR3aa: CASSFRSTNQPQHF; CDR3nt: TGTGCCAGCAGCTTCCGATCAACCAATCAGCCCCAGCATTTT
j_gene: TRBJ1-1; len: 14; d_gene: .; v_gene: TRBV5-6; abundance: .; CDR3aa: CASRYTGTNTEAFF; CDR3nt: TGTGCCAGCAGATATACAGGGACCAACACTGAAGCTTTCTTT
j_gene: TRBJ1-6; len: 15; d_gene: .; v_gene: TRBV7-6; abundance: .; CDR3aa: CASSSLRGANSPLHF; CDR3nt: TGTGCCAGCAGCTCACTCAGGGGTGCTAATTCACCCCTCCACTTT